This entry concerns a single T cell receptor (beta chain). The CDR3 spans 13 residues. V lost 2 bases and J lost 9, with 11 bases in between. This specimen comes from a study of human T cells and chemical hapten exposure. Time point specified: patch test 1, 2 weeks after DPC sensitization. Treatment described: therapeutic diphenylcyclopropenone sensitization with weekly scalp DPC. Non-pregnant alopecia patients aged 18 to 70, suitable for DPC therapy. TCRdb redid the calling of the RACE reads with MiXCR, one entry per CDR3 protein. The data show some 70,000 distinct CDR3 sequences, approximately 32% seen once.

The input for sequencing was whole blood, taken in connection with sensitization to the hapten diphenylcyclopropenone (DPC). This receptor was identified in a man aged 40-50 years with alopecia areata. Some clones in this sample may be carry-over from other donors' samples. This chain links TRBV12-3 or TRBV12-4 with TRBJ1-5; perhaps TRBD1 as D (5 bases). The CDR3 is CASSLSQGRPQHF. CDR3 sequence (DNA): TGTGCCAGCAGTTTAAGTCAGGGTCGGCCCCAGCATTTT.